This T cell receptor (beta chain) was profiled in a study of radiotherapy plus CTLA-4 blockade in lung cancer. Study results and limitations: Dynamics of early blood T cell clones, together with interferon-beta, were reportedly the best predictors of response. Clones of tumor-derived TCRs expanded in blood after radiotherapy plus ipilimumab.

Remarks on this clone: Its antigen is unknown.

Germline lookup yields CDR1 MNHNS and CDR2 SASEGT. V dropped 6 bases and J dropped 4; count of bases not matched to a gene: 5. The CDR3 extends over 14 amino acids. Here immunoSEQ multiplex PCR was the method, and the copy in TCRdb shows in-frame clones only, minus some. The sample contains about 33,000 clones, approximately 80% of which appear only once. The source of this sequence is a human donor with non-small cell lung cancer that progressed on radiotherapy plus ipilimumab. Specimen: peripheral blood, collected from a patient treated with radiotherapy plus ipilimumab. V usage is TRBV6-1 and J usage is TRBJ2-3, with 9 bases lining up with TRBD2. The CDR3 loop is CASRPAGGADTQYF. The DNA for the CDR3 is TGTGCCAGCAGGCCCGCGGGGGGGGCAGATACGCAGTATTTT.